Presented here are 13 T cell receptor beta chains from one specimen sequenced in a study of T cell responses to AZD1222 COVID-19 vaccine. TCRdb keeps only in-frame clones here, not all; method: immunoSEQ multiplex PCR. The sample includes 100,000 or so clones, 90% to 95% seen only once; the top ten take 3.1%. The sequenced sample was peripheral blood, obtained 28 days after the second AZD1222 dose. The receptors were gathered from an adult who received the AZD1222 COVID-19 vaccine.

The chain has TRBV7-2 and TRBJ2-7, with 13 nucleotides matching TRBD2. The CDR3 totals 17 residues. Per the germline V gene, CDR1 is SGHTA and CDR2 is FQGNSA. V lost 0 bases, J lost 2 bases, and 4 bases stayed unmatched. This chain's CDR3 is CASSLAATSGGAYEQYF. The CDR3 DNA reads as TGTGCCAGCAGCTTAGCTGCCACTAGCGGGGGGGCCTACGAGCAGTACTTC.

CDR3 protein: CASSRTGGREKLFF. The DNA for the CDR3 is TGTGCCAGCAGTCGCACAGGGGGGAGGGAAAAACTGTTTTTT. The chain employs TRBV7-9 and TRBJ1-4, with TRBD1 identical over 8 bases. Germline loops: CDR1 SEHNR, CDR2 FQNEAQ (reference sequence). CDR3 length: 14 residues. The J segment lost 8 bases and the V segment lost 6 bases, leaving 8 bases of the junction unmatched.

This chain connects TRBV5-1 to TRBJ2-1, with 9 nucleotides matching TRBD1. The CDR3 spans 15 residues. Germline V gene sequence: CDR1 SGHRS, CDR2 YFSETQ. With 2 bases clipped from V and 7 bases from J, the junction kept 7 bases outside the gene matches. The CDR3 nucleotides read TGCGCCAGCAGCTTCGACAGGGGGGTCGATAATGAGCAGTTCTTC. Its translation: CASSFDRGVDNEQFF.

This clone was seen only a few times. This sequence joins TRBV5-1 and TRBJ1-2; no clear D. Trimming pared 0 bases from V and 4 bases from J, leaving 13 bases between. The CDR3 is 15 residues long. Looked up from germline, CDR1 is SGHRS and CDR2 is YFSETQ. CDR3 sequence: CASSLEAGARYGYTF. The DNA for the CDR3 is TGCGCCAGCAGCTTGGAGGCAGGAGCCCGCTATGGCTACACCTTC.

The CDR3 region is CASSPPSQGEGGYTF. In nucleotides, the CDR3 is TGTGCCAGCTCACCACCGTCACAGGGAGAGGGTGGCTACACCTTC. V and J are TRBV18 and TRBJ1-2; maybe TRBD1 (6 bases). In germline, CDR1 is KGHSH, CDR2 LQKENI. Trimming removed 0 bases at V and 7 bases at J, with 15 bases between. The CDR3 is made up of 15 amino acids.

The chain couples TRBV15 to TRBJ2-2; the match to TRBD1 covers 8 bases. J lost 4 bases, V lost 0 bases, and 7 bases had no gene match. The CDR3 covers 17 residues. Germline values: CDR1 LNHNV, CDR2 YYDKDF (reference sequence). The CDR3 loop reads CATSRDTQGAATGELFF. The CDR3 DNA sequence: TGTGCCACCAGCAGAGATACCCAGGGGGCGGCCACCGGGGAGCTGTTTTTT.

This clone was picked up one time. The chain combines TRBV5-1 with TRBJ1-3; the D gene is possibly TRBD1 (5 bases). The CDR3 has 15 residues. V was trimmed by 0 bases and J by 2 bases, leaving 9 bases between them. Germline assignment: CDR1 SGHRS and CDR2 YFSETQ. The CDR3 nucleotides read TGCGCCAGCAGCTTGGACGGGACGGCTGGAAACACCATATATTTT. Its translation: CASSLDGTAGNTIYF.

The CDR3 is CASSEMASNQPQHF. The DNA of the CDR3 is TGTGCCAGCAGTGAGATGGCTAGCAATCAGCCCCAGCATTTT. V is TRBV2 and J is TRBJ1-5; the D is unclear. V shed 3 bases and J shed 0 bases, with 6 bases lying between them. Germline V lookup: CDR1 SNHLY, CDR2 FYNNEI. This CDR3 has 14 residues.

The rearrangement links TRBV7-8 to TRBJ1-3; tentatively, D is TRBD1 (6 bases). CDR3 length: 15 residues. Germline V gene data show CDR1 as SGHVS and CDR2 as FQNEAQ. Trimming took 2 bases from V and 1 from J, leaving 9 bases between them. In DNA, the CDR3 is TGTGCCAGCAGCTTAACAGACAGGTCTGGAAACACCATATATTTT. Translating gives CASSLTDRSGNTIYF.

The V and J genes are TRBV3-1 (or the pseudogene TRBV3-2) and TRBJ2-5; D may be TRBD1 or TRBD2 (6 bases each). The germline V gene encodes CDR1 LGHDT and CDR2 YNNKEL (reference sequence). Deletions cut 0 bases from V and 3 bases from J, with 17 bases between. This CDR3 region has 17 residues. CDR3 loop: CASSQEFGWGAEETQYF. The DNA of the CDR3 is TGTGCCAGCAGCCAAGAGTTTGGTTGGGGGGCGGAAGAGACCCAGTACTTC.

This rearrangement joins TRBV27 to TRBJ2-5; a weak D match, TRBD1 (5 bases). Trimming removed 2 bases from V and 3 bases from J, with 13 bases in between. The CDR3 consists of 15 residues. Germline V gene sequence: CDR1 MNHEY, CDR2 SMNVEV (reference sequence). In DNA form, the CDR3 reads TGTGCCAGCAGTTTAATTTGGACGGACAAAGAGACCCAGTACTTC. Its protein product is CASSLIWTDKETQYF.

V usage is TRBV3-1 (or the pseudogene TRBV3-2) and J usage is TRBJ1-2; 7 bases fit TRBD1. The CDR3 runs to 16 residues. Trimming removed 1 base from V and 4 bases from J; junction bases left unmatched: 9. Germline CDR1 reads LGHDT; CDR2 reads YNNKEL (reference sequence). The CDR3 DNA reads as TGTGCCAGCAGCCAAGCTAGTCCAGGGGGGGCCTATGGCTACACCTTC. This codes for CASSQASPGGAYGYTF.

The chain employs TRBV11-3 and TRBJ1-2; TRBD1 agrees at 10 bases. Germline CDR1 and CDR2: SGHNT and YENEEA. Unmatched junction bases numbered 14, after V lost 5 bases and J lost 8 bases. The CDR3 loop spans 16 amino acids. CDR3 sequence (DNA): TGTGCCAGCAGCCCTAGTGGGTCCGGGACAGGGGAAGGCTACACCTTC. It specifies CASSPSGSGTGEGYTF.